This TCR beta chain derives from a study of control samples from healthy donors and cancer patients. The length of the CDR3 is 12 residues. Germline V gene sequence: CDR1 SGHDT, CDR2 YYEEEE. Trimming took 2 bases from V and 0 from J, leaving 1 base between them. Measured with immunoSEQ multiplex PCR; TCRdb has only the in-frame clones, and not every one. Here the sample spans more than 75,000 clones, about four fifths being singletons. The chain recombines TRBV5-6 with TRBJ2-3; D call uncertain. This clonotype was obtained from a young woman in good health. Sequenced: blood. CDR3 residues: CASSLSTDTQYF. The CDR3, as DNA: TGTGCCAGCAGCTTAAGCACAGATACGCAGTATTTT.